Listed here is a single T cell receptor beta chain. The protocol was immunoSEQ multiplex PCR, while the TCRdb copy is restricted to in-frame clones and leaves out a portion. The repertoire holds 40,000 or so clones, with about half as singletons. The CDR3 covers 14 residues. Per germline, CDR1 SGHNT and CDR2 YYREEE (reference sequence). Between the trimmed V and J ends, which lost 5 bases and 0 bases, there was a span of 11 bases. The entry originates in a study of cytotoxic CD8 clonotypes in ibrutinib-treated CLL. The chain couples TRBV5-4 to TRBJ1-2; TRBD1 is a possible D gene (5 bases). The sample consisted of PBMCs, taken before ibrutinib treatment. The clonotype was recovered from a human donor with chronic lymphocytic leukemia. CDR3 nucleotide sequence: TGTGCCAGCAGGGGAGGGACGTCTAACTATGGCTACACCTTC. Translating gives CASRGGTSNYGYTF.